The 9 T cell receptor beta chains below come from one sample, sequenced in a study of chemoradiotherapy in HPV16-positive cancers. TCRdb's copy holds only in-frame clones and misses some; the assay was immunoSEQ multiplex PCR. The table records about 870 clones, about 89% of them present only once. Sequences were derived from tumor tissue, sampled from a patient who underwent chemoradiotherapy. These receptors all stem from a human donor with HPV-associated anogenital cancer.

CDR3: CASSLEGGALFF. The CDR3, as DNA: TGTGCCAGCAGTTTGGAGGGGGGTGCACTGTTTTTT. V and J are TRBV28 and TRBJ1-4, with D possibly being TRBD1 (6 bases). The germline V gene has CDR1 MDHEN and CDR2 SYDVKM. The CDR3 sequence is 12 residues long. V lost 3 bases and J 13 bases, leaving 12 bases between the germline ends.

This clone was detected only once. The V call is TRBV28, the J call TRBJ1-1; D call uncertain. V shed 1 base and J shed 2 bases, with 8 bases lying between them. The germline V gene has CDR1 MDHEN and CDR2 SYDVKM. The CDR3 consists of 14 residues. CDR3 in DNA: TGTGCCAGCAGTTTATATCTGGTAAACACTGAAGCTTTCTTT. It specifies CASSLYLVNTEAFF.

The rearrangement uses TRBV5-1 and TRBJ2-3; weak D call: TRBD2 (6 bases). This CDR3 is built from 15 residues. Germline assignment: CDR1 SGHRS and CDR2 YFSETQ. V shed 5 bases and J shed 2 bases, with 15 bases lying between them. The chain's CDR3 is CASSMGGVNTDTQYF. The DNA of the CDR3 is TGCGCCAGCAGTATGGGCGGGGTGAACACAGATACGCAGTATTTT.

The CDR3 loop is CASSRGPALDTEAFF. CDR3 coding DNA: TGCGCCAGCAGCCGAGGACCCGCTTTGGACACTGAAGCTTTCTTT. The genes are TRBV4-1 and TRBJ1-1, with D unclear. V dropped 4 bases and J dropped 3 bases, with 15 bases sitting between them. In germline, CDR1 is MGHRA, CDR2 YSYEKL. The CDR3 spans 15 residues.

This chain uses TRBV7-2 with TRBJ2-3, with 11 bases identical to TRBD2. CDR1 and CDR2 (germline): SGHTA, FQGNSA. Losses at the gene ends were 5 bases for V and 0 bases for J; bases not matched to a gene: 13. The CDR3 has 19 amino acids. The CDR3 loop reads CASSLTLLAGGASTDTQYF. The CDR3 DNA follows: TGTGCCAGCAGCCTCACCCTCCTAGCGGGAGGCGCGAGCACAGATACGCAGTATTTT.

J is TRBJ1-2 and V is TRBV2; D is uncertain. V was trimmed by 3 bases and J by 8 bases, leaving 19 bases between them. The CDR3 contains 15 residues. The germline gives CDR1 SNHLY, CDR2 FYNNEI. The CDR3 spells CASSDLNNQMSGYTF. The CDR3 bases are TGTGCCAGCAGTGACCTTAACAACCAGATGTCGGGCTACACCTTC.

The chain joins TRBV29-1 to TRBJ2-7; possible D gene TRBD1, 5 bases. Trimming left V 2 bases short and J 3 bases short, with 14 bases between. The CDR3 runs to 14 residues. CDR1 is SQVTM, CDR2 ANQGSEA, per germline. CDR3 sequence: CSVESTDELYEQYF. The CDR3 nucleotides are TGCAGCGTTGAATCGACAGACGAACTCTACGAGCAGTACTTC.

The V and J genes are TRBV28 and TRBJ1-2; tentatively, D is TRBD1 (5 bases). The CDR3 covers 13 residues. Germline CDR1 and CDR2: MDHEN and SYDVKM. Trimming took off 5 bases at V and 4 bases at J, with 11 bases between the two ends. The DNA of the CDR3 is TGTGCCAGCAGTCCAGGGAATACCTATGGCTACACCTTC. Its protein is CASSPGNTYGYTF.

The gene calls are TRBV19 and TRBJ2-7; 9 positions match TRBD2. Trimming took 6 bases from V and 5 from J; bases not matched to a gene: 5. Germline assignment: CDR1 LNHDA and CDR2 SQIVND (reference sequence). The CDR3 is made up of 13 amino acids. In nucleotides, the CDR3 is TGTGCCAGTAGCCGGGGACTAGCTGACGAGCAGTACTTC. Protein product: CASSRGLADEQYF.